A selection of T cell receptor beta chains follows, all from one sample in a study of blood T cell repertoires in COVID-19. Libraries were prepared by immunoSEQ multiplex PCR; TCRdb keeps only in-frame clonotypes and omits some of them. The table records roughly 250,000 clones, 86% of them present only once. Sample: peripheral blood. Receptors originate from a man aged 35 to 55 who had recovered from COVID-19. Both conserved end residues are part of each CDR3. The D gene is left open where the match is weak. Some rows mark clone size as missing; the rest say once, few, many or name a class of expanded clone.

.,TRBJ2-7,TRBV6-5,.,TGTGCCAGCCAACCCCAACAGATACCCTACGAGCAGTACTTC,CASQPQQIPYEQYF
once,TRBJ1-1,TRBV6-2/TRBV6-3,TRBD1,TGTGCCAGCAGTTATCGACAGGGAATGGCCACTGAAGCTTTCTTT,CASSYRQGMATEAFF
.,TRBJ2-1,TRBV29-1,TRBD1,TGCAGCGCCAAAAGGACAGGGACTCCAGGCGGTGAGCAGTTCTTC,CSAKRTGTPGGEQFF
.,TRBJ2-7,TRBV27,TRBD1,TGTGCCAGCAGTTTAAGGACAGGGTTGGATCGCGAGCAGTACTTC,CASSLRTGLDREQYF
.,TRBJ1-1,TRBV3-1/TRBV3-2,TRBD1,TGTGCCAGCAGCCAACCCCAAATGTTGGGACAGGGTGTAGCTTTCTTT,CASSQPQMLGQGVAFF
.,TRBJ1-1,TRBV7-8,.,TGTGCCAGCAGTCTAAAAATACTGAACACTGAAGCTTTCTTT,CASSLKILNTEAFF
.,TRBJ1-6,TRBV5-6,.,TGTGCCAGCAGCTGGGGGGATAATTCACCCCTCCACTTT,CASSWGDNSPLHF
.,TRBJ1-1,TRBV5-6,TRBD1,TGTGCCAGCAGCTTAGTGGACAGGGGATGGAGCACTGAAGCTTTCTTT,CASSLVDRGWSTEAFF
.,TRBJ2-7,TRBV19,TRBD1,TGTGCCAGTAGTCCTGGGACAGGGCGTTTATTGCACGAGCAGTACTTC,CASSPGTGRLLHEQYF
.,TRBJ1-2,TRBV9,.,TGTGCCAGCAGCGTAGTCTCAGGCTCTAACTATGGCTACACCTTC,CASSVVSGSNYGYTF
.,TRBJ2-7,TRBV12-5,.,TGTGCTAGTGGTTTGGGACAGAACACCTACGAGCAGTACTTC,CASGLGQNTYEQYF